One T cell receptor beta chain is described in this entry. Per the authors' pipeline: Reference gene primer amplification yielded estimated nucleated cell counts. Only in-frame clones appear in the TCRdb table, and some are missing; sequencing was by immunoSEQ multiplex PCR. V and J calls and clone size are as listed in that table; D and trimming were resolved from the DNA. The data show roughly 190,000 clones, about 90% seen once. The CDR3 length is 14 residues. Trimming removed 5 bases at V and 12 bases at J, with 17 bases between. Germline CDR1 is MNHNS and CDR2 is SASEGT. The data derive from a study of blood T cell repertoires in COVID-19. Whole-study context: Sources were T cells, B-cell-depleted T cells, or PBMCs; the material itself was cDNA or gDNA.

Seattle patients were enrolled while actively infected and followed longitudinally. The rearrangement joins TRBV6-1 to TRBJ1-6, with D tentatively TRBD1 (5 bases). The receptor's source is an older woman with COVID-19, enrolled during active disease. Sequenced: peripheral blood. The CDR3 bases are TGTGCCAGCAGTCCGACCGGGGGGAGGGAACCCCTCCACTTT. Translated: CASSPTGGREPLHF.